What follows is one T cell receptor (beta chain) and its context. No cognate antigen has been identified for it. One base away there is no much larger clone; base qualities are not given. These data belong to a study of shared clonotypes between healthy human individuals (dated by TCRdb to about 2020). In terms of the full investigation: A couple of women and a few men aged 18 to 49 years were included in the cohort. For each donor, CD4 naive and CD4 memory were each given three plates, CD8 naive was given two plates, and CD8 memory was given one plate. To estimate repertoire size and how much clonotypes are shared between individuals, the study performed deep sequencing of blood TCR repertoires from a few healthy adults. To increase sequencing depth and limit assay-specific biases, different laboratories used diverse techniques to prepare libraries and sequence TCR repertoires. Leukapheresis yielded between about 0.94 and 8.9 billion PBMCs per donor.

General study outcomes and caveats: Sampling was restricted to blood, and TCR repertoires in tissue are likely to differ from TCR repertoires in blood. Rarefaction of sorted-subset datasets indicated incomplete sequencing despite the large sequencing depth. The small number of donors limited the genetic and exposure-history diversity represented. Higher generation probabilities were observed for clonotypes shared by all four sorted-subset donors than for non-shared clonotypes. Naive subsets generally had larger estimated clonotype richness than memory subsets. Approximately 5% of naive CD4, 3.5% of naive CD8, approximately 2.2% of memory CD4, and 0.4% of memory CD8 clonotypes were shared across several donors. Pairwise subsampling indicated that sequencing depth was expected to affect the degree of clonotype sharing among donors.

CD8 naive samples consisted of CD45RO-negative cells that were positively selected for CCR7, yielding a CD45RA+CCR7+ population without TemRA cells. The donors were healthy, HIV-negative adults who had no recently reported acute infections or vaccinations. Every donor was a Caucasian adult residing in Nashville, Tennessee, USA. After blood collection by leukapheresis, PBMCs were isolated using Ficoll-Histopaque density gradient centrifugation and then cryopreserved in the vapor phase of liquid nitrogen. Analytical flow cytometry was used to check the purity and quantity of each magnetically sorted T cell population. Each sorted fraction had its genomic DNA isolated and then quantified by UV absorbance on a Nanodrop 2000c. TCR CDR3 regions were amplified from genomic DNA by multiplex PCR using the deep immunoSEQ assay. Extracted genomic DNA from each cell subset was spread evenly across all wells of several immunoSEQ 96-well plates, with each plate serving as a replicate. For sorted subsets, each replicate PCR was loaded with roughly 190 ng genomic DNA, equivalent to 25,000 to 35,000 T cell genomes. Purified libraries were quantified with a Qubit 3.0 fluorometer, sized on a Bioanalyzer 2100, and re-quantified with the KAPA Library Quantification kit. A separate single-read 150-cycle Illumina NextSeq 550 flow cell was used to sequence each immunoSEQ 96-well plate. The study's own analysis went as follows. Because only junctional sequences without quality scores were contained in the immunoSEQ output, filtering matching that applied to full-length reads could not be performed. To assign V/J genes and CDR3, sequences were annotated against IMGT germline references using PyIR, a Python wrapper for IgBLAST v1.9. Reads were filtered out if the reads had weak V/J assignments (E-value above 1e-6), no CDR3, stop codons, out-of-frame junctions, or ambiguous translated residues. V3J clonotypes were defined as sequences sharing the same inferred V gene, J gene, and CDR3 amino acid sequence. Percentage overlap between repertoires was computed as shared unique clonotypes divided by the size of the smaller repertoire. Richness of each repertoire was evaluated using RTK rarefaction, the Chao1 estimator, and Recon v2.1 estimates of unobserved clonotypes. For all TCRbeta clonotypes obtained by the gDNA method from a handful of donors, generation probabilities were computed with OLGA. TCRdb retrieved this table from immuneACCESS and kept in-frame rearrangements only. Not all clones are present; in checked studies, unresolved V genes account for under half, and no reason is known for the remainder. V, J and clone size are taken as reported in that table, and D and trimming were inferred from the DNA itself. A total of millions of clones appear in this sample, 85% to 95% of them only once. The ten biggest clones cover 1.7% of the sample.

For CDR1 and CDR2, the germline V gene lists SGHRS and YFSETQ. Relative to germline, V is 6 bases shorter and J is 3 bases shorter, with 7 bases between their ends. Inclusive of the bounding cysteine and phenylalanine, the CDR3 is 11 residues long. Only CDR3 DNA is held: 33 bases, read in frame from base 1. The rearranged chain carries TRBV5-1 and TRBJ2-7, with TRBD2 tentatively as D gene (5 bases match). Sample: naive CD8+ T cells from PBMCs. The cell subset or site label on this specimen signifies: CD45RA+CCR7+. The sequence was obtained from a man younger than 35 in good health. Some clones in this sample may be carry-over from other donors' samples. The DNA reads TGCGCCAGCACGGGAAACTACGAGCAGTACTTC. This yields the protein CASTGNYEQYF.